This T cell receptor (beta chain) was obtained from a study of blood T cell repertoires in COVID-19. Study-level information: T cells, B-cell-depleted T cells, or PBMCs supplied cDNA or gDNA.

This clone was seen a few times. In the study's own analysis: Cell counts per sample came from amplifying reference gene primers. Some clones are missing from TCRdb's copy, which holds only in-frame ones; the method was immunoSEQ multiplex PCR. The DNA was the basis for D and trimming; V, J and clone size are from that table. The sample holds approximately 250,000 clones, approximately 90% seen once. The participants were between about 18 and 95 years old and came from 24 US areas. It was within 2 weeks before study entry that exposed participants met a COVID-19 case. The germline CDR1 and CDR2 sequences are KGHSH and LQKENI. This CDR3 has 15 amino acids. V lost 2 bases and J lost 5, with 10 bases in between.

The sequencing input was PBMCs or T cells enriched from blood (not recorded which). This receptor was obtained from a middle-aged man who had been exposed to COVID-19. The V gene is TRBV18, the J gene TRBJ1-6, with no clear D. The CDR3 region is CASSPVQSNNSPLHF. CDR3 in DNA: TGTGCCAGCTCACCAGTACAGTCGAATAATTCACCCCTCCACTTT.